This entry concerns a single T cell receptor (beta chain). This table comes from immunoSEQ multiplex PCR, and its TCRdb copy is limited to in-frame clones, with some not included. The sample includes around 170,000 clones, about nine tenths of them seen just once. The sample comes from a study of radiation and T cells in renal cell carcinoma. The time point denotes: blood 4 weeks post-SBRT, at nephrectomy. The treatment: 15 Gy SBRT to primary tumor, nephrectomy 4 weeks later. The source is a woman between 45 and 60 years old with renal cell carcinoma. The sample here was blood, taken from a patient whose treatment included radiotherapy and nephrectomy.

CDR3: CAISATGRTNYGYTF. The CDR3 nucleotides read TGTGCCATCAGTGCTACGGGACGGACGAACTATGGCTACACCTTC. The gene calls are TRBV10-3 and TRBJ1-2; maybe TRBD1 (5 bases). Trimming cost V 4 bases and J 2 bases, with 14 bases left between them. The CDR3 spans 15 residues. Germline-derived CDR1 and CDR2 are ENHRY and SYGVKD.